This record concerns one T cell receptor (beta chain) sequence. Its antigen specificity is not known. Base qualities are not provided; no much larger clone lies one nucleotide away. This sample was taken from a study of Tregs in tolerant kidney transplant recipients (dated 2019 in TCRdb). Study-wide context: Before combined kidney and bone marrow transplantation, this study identified donor-specific regulatory T cells using TCRbeta sequencing and then followed those same cells after transplant. TCRbeta repertoire sequencing was used in a few healthy controls to compare several methods for expanding Tregs specific for an allogeneic donor. Findings and caveats that apply to the study as a whole: Because only a small number of patients were included, the study had limitations, and the results will need to be validated in larger populations as well as under other immunosuppression protocols. Although technical replication error seemed to be minimal, the question of biological reproducibility was not addressed directly. The most biologically relevant and donor-specific TCRbeta repertoire appeared to be identified by expanding Tregs with activated donor B cells.

For TCRbeta CDR3 sequencing, genomic DNA was extracted from sorted cells using the QIAGEN DNeasy Blood and Tissue Kit. High-throughput TCRbeta CDR3 sequencing, including PCR amplification with bias correction and internal controls, was performed commercially through immunoSEQ. Per the source publication's procedure: Unique productive TCRbeta sequences were defined by CDR3 nucleotide sequence where primers matched, and otherwise by CDR3 amino acid sequence together with Vbeta and Jbeta genes. As a correction for sorting error, sequences shared between sorted populations at a frequency ratio of 2:1 or less were discarded, and the remaining shared sequences were assigned to the higher population. A sequence counted as donor-reactive if, in CFSE-low cells, the sequence had a frequency of at least 0.01% and was expanded at least 5-fold compared with unstimulated cells. Jensen-Shannon divergence, calculated on the top 100 TCRbeta sequences ranked by frequency, was used to quantify repertoire divergence. For any sample with multiple sequencing runs, sorting error was corrected in each run separately before the runs were pooled. The table comes from immuneACCESS by way of TCRdb, which keeps in-frame sequences with V and J called. Part of the clones is missing from these tables; in studies checked, under half for an unresolved V gene and the rest for unknown reasons. D and trimming were read from the DNA, whereas the V and J calls and clone size are those reported in that table. For this sample the table gives some 90,000 clones, of which over 85% were detected only once. Around 4.5% of the sample lies in the top ten.

Unstimulated Tregs (CD4+CD25+CD127-), CD4+ non-Tregs (CD4+CD25-), CD4 and CD8 cells were FACS-sorted from thawed PBMCs. Healthy control blood came either as purchased buffy coats or from healthy volunteers. Healthy control blood was processed by Ficoll density gradient to PBMCs and cryopreserved; patient PBMCs were collected before and after transplant. V lost 2 bases and J lost 4 bases; the stretch between them is 14 bases long. As encoded in the germline V gene (reference sequence), CDR1 is SGHNT while CDR2 is YYREEE. The CDR3 spans 15 residues, from the cysteine through the phenylalanine. Only CDR3 DNA remains: 45 bases, in frame from the first base.

Sequenced: CD8+ T cells from blood. The chain employs TRBV5-4 and TRBJ2-3; TRBD2 is a possible D gene, resting on 7 matching bases. This clonotype originated in a human donor in good health. The nucleotide sequence reads as follows: TGTGCCAGCAGCTTTAAGGGGGGGGGATCAGATACGCAGTATTTT. Translated, this is CASSFKGGGSDTQYF.